This TCR beta chain was observed in a study of OX40 agonist ivuxolimab in advanced cancers. About the study: Three partial responders included one hepatocellular carcinoma patient and two cutaneous melanoma patients.

Study-wide results and limits: Clonal expansion among partial responders at 0.1-3.0 mg/kg ranked near the lowest. The study observed clonal expansion of CD4+ and CD8+ blood T cells by week 6 at 0.1 to 3.0 mg/kg.

Trimming left V 6 bases short and J 7 bases short, with 19 bases between. The germline V gene has CDR1 MNHEY and CDR2 SMNVEV (reference sequence). This CDR3 region has 14 residues. This clone came up once. What it binds is unknown. The method was immunoSEQ multiplex PCR; TCRdb's version includes in-frame clones alone and lacks a portion of them. The sample consists of about 79,000 clones, roughly 94% of them appearing once. The chain couples TRBV27 to TRBJ2-7, with D possibly called TRBD1 or TRBD2 (5 bases each). The source was CD4+ or CD8+ T cells sorted from blood, collected in a trial of the OX40 agonist ivuxolimab. The clonotype comes from an adult with an advanced solid tumor such as melanoma, head and neck, liver or kidney cancer. For the CDR3, the DNA is TGTGCCAGCAGAGGGACCGACCGCCGAAGGGAGCAGTACTTC. Translating it yields CASRGTDRRREQYF.